The present TCR beta chain was sequenced within a study of beta chain features in type 1 diabetes. The study, taken as a whole, reports: Individuals with type 1 diabetes displayed fewer insertions and more deletions at VDJ junctions. Patients' naive, central memory and Treg TCRB repertoires seemed closer to one another than those of healthy donors.

V gave up 4 bases and J gave up 6 bases; unmatched junction bases: 7. Germline lookup yields CDR1 SGHNT and CDR2 YYREEE (reference sequence). This CDR3 has 15 residues. The investigators reverse transcribed all of the isolated RNA, so they sequenced expressed TCRB transcripts. For naive, central memory and regulatory T cell samples, reads averaged around 3.8 million. Libraries were prepared by immunoSEQ multiplex PCR; TCRdb keeps only in-frame clonotypes and omits some of them. The table lists roughly 290,000 clones, about 8% of them singletons. This clone was recorded many times. No antigen is known for it.

The TCR sequence derives from a woman under 30 in good health. The chain uses TRBV5-4 and TRBJ1-4; TRBD1 aligns across 9 bases. Input material: central memory CD4+ T cells from blood. CDR3 loop: CASSQNRGLDEKLFF. The DNA for the CDR3 is TGTGCCAGCAGCCAAAACAGGGGGCTTGATGAAAAACTGTTTTTT. Using reference TRBV5-4 and TRBJ1-4 for the parts outside the CDR3, the full variable domain is ETGVTQSPTHLIKTRGQQVTLRCSSQSGHNTVSWYQQALGQGPQFIFQYYREEENGRGNFPPRFSGLQFPNYSSELNVNALELDDSALYLCASSQNRGLDEKLFFGSGTQLSVL.